These 28 T cell receptor beta chains were sequenced from one sample in a study of CD8+CD57+ T cells in acquired aplastic anemia. Investigators profiled TCR beta VDJ and CDR3 from genomic DNA template. TCRdb called the reads again in MiXCR, with one record for every CDR3 protein. The sample carries 170,000 or so distinct CDR3 sequences, 45% to 50% recorded once. All patients picked for sequencing had shown, by flow cytometry, an expansion of CD8+CD57+ cells. Material for sequencing was sorted CD4+, CD8+, or CD8+CD57+ T cells (not recorded which) from PBMCs. The receptors here all came from a human donor with aplastic anemia.

This rearrangement joins TRBV20-1 to TRBJ2-7, with D possibly being TRBD2 (6 bases). The CDR3 loop spans 13 amino acids. Trimming cost V 3 bases and J 4 bases, with 13 bases left between them. In germline, CDR1 is DFQATT, CDR2 SNEGSKA (reference sequence). Here the CDR3 DNA reads TGCAGTGCTAGCGACGGGACTCCTTACGAGCAGTACTTC. Translating gives CSASDGTPYEQYF.

This clonotype was detected only a few times. This chain joins TRBV15 and TRBJ2-5; 8 nucleotides line up with TRBD2. Germline loops: CDR1 LNHNV, CDR2 YYDKDF (reference sequence). Germline trimming cut 5 bases from V and 4 bases from J; bases unmatched to any gene: 6. The CDR3 is made up of 14 amino acids. CDR3 amino acids: CATSGGGSLETQYF. For the CDR3, the DNA is TGTGCCACCAGCGGCGGGGGGAGTTTAGAGACCCAGTACTTC. The variable domain in full, completed from reference TRBV15 and TRBJ2-5, reads DAMVIQNPRYQVTQFGKPVTLSCSQTLNHNVMYWYQQKSSQAPKLLFHYYDKDFNNEADTPDNFQSRRPNTSFCFLDIRSPGLGDTAMYLCATSGGGSLETQYFGPGTRLLVL.

Written as DNA, the CDR3 is TGTGCCTGGAGTGGGGGTAGCGGGAGCTATGAGCAGTTCTTC. This translates into CAWSGGSGSYEQFF. The rearrangement links TRBV30 to TRBJ2-1; 9 bases map to TRBD2. Germline trimming cut 1 base from V and 8 bases from J; bases unmatched to any gene: 6. This CDR3 has 14 amino acids. Germline V gene sequence: CDR1 GTSNPN, CDR2 SVGIG (reference sequence).

J is TRBJ2-1 and V is TRBV11-2; D gene uncertain. V was trimmed by 2 bases and J by 1 base, leaving 15 bases between them. The germline V gene has CDR1 SGHAT and CDR2 FQNNGV. The CDR3 has 17 residues. The DNA for the CDR3 is TGTGCCAGCAGCTTATCAGGTGCTGGGAAGTCCTACAATGAGCAGTTCTTC. Its translation is CASSLSGAGKSYNEQFF.

The rearrangement links TRBV7-9 to TRBJ2-5; maybe TRBD2 (5 bases). V gave up 1 base and J gave up 5 bases, with 11 bases separating them. This CDR3 contains 14 residues. From germline, CDR1 is SEHNR and CDR2 FQNEAQ (reference sequence). CDR3 DNA sequence: TGTGCCAGCAGCTTAGTTGGTAGCGCGGAGACCCAGTACTTC. It is translated as CASSLVGSAETQYF. Looking up the rest from reference TRBV7-9 and TRBJ2-5 gives the full variable domain: DTGVSQNPRHKITKRGQNVTFRCDPISEHNRLYWYRQTLGQGPEFLTYFQNEAQLEKSRLLSDRFSAERPKGSFSTLEIQRTEQGDSAMYLCASSLVGSAETQYFGPGTRLLVL.

At least ten counts were recorded for this clonotype. The chain links TRBV5-1 to TRBJ1-1; no definite D call. The V end was cut by 6 bases, the J end by 5 bases, with 14 bases between. The CDR3 is 13 amino acids. Germline CDR1 is SGHRS and CDR2 is YFSETQ. CDR3 in DNA: TGCGCCAGCACCTTCTTGAGTGGGACTGAAGCTTTCTTT. Translation: CASTFLSGTEAFF.

This chain uses TRBV10-3 with TRBJ2-7; 9 bases match TRBD2. This CDR3 has 17 amino acids. CDR1 is ENHRY, CDR2 SYGVKD, per germline. Germline trimming cut 4 bases from V and 5 bases from J; bases unmatched to any gene: 15. This chain's CDR3 is CAISAVTSGGAAHEQYF. The CDR3 nucleotides read TGTGCCATCAGTGCGGTGACTAGCGGAGGGGCGGCCCACGAGCAGTACTTC.

This clonotype has more than one count but fewer than ten. The chain has TRBV2 and TRBJ2-1; 12 bases map to TRBD1. V shed 6 bases and J 7 bases; nucleotides not matched to a gene: 7. Germline V CDR1 and CDR2: SNHLY, FYNNEI. The CDR3 has 15 amino acids. DNA of the CDR3: TGTGCCAGCAGCTTCCGGGACAGGGGGCGTAATGAGCAGTTCTTC. It yields the protein CASSFRDRGRNEQFF.

The chain has TRBV29-1 and TRBJ2-3; D possibly corresponds to TRBD2 (6 bases). Trimming shortened V by 4 bases and J by 3 bases, and 14 bases separated the two germline ends. The V gene's germline CDR1 is SQVTM and CDR2 ANQGSEA. The CDR3 length is 14 residues. The CDR3 is CSVAVEGQTDTQYF. For the CDR3, the DNA is TGCAGCGTTGCCGTGGAGGGGCAGACAGATACGCAGTATTTT.

In this sample, this clonotype turned up many times. This chain connects TRBV10-2 to TRBJ2-7, with D tentatively TRBD2 (7 bases). This CDR3 has 12 amino acids. The germline V gene has CDR1 WSHSY and CDR2 SAAADI. V dropped 6 bases and J dropped 7 bases, with 13 bases sitting between them. The CDR3 DNA follows: TGCGCCAGCAGGGAGGGGGGGCGGGAGCAGTACTTC. Its protein product is CASREGGREQYF.

There are many counts of this clonotype. This chain joins TRBV9 and TRBJ1-3; D gene uncertain. Germline V gene data show CDR1 as SGDLS and CDR2 as YYNGEE. The CDR3 runs 15 residues. V was clipped by 1 base and J by 0 bases, with 8 bases between them. The CDR3 region is CASSVTGSSGNTIYF. CDR3 DNA: TGTGCCAGCAGCGTAACTGGGAGCTCTGGAAACACCATATATTTT.

The V call is TRBV25-1, the J call TRBJ2-7, with D uncertain. The germline V and J ends were trimmed by 6 bases and 10 bases, with 22 bases remaining between them. Per germline, CDR1 MGHDK and CDR2 SYGVNS. The CDR3 loop spans 14 amino acids. The CDR3 bases are TGTGCCAGCAGCTCACCGGGCGACCTAATCGTTCAGTACTTC. It specifies CASSSPGDLIVQYF.

This clonotype was detected only a few times. With a much larger clone just one base away, this may be a read error. The gene calls are TRBV9 and TRBJ1-5; no reliable D call. Between the trimmed V and J ends, which lost 3 bases and 0 bases, there was a span of 7 bases. CDR1 and CDR2 (germline): SGDLS, YYNGEE. The CDR3 spans 14 residues. The CDR3 coding sequence is TGTGCCAGCAGCGGGGTAAATAGCAATCAGCCCCAGCATTTT. This gives the protein CASSGVNSNQPQHF.

This clonotype was observed many times. The chain employs TRBV25-1 and TRBJ1-5, with 8 bases identical to TRBD1. Germline V gene sequence: CDR1 MGHDK, CDR2 SYGVNS. V dropped 4 bases and J dropped 3; count of bases not matched to a gene: 5. This CDR3 has 15 residues. CDR3: CASSGGTGDNQPQHF. Here the CDR3 DNA reads TGTGCCAGCAGTGGGGGGACAGGTGACAATCAGCCCCAGCATTTT.

The chain uses TRBV3-1 and TRBJ2-5; 7 bases are a match to TRBD2. Germline V lookup: CDR1 LGHDT, CDR2 YNNKEL (reference sequence). This CDR3 comprises 17 residues. Trimming cost V 0 bases and J 1 base; bases outside gene matches: 8. CDR3 in DNA: TGTGCCAGCAGCCAAGATTCGCGGGCTAGCGGCCAAGAGACCCAGTACTTC. Translation gives CASSQDSRASGQETQYF.

This clonotype occurred a few times. J is TRBJ2-3 and V is TRBV27, with D perhaps given as TRBD1 or TRBD2 (5 bases each). The V gene's germline CDR1 is MNHEY and CDR2 SMNVEV (reference sequence). This CDR3 comprises 14 residues. V was trimmed by 1 base and J by 2 bases, leaving 7 bases between them. CDR3 DNA: TGTGCCAGCAGTTTATACGGGACCACAGATACGCAGTATTTT. Encoded protein: CASSLYGTTDTQYF.

V usage is TRBV27 and J usage is TRBJ2-3, with D hard to call. V lost 8 bases to trimming and J lost 0 bases, with 9 bases between them. Germline V CDR1 and CDR2: MNHEY, SMNVEV (reference sequence). The CDR3 length is 13 residues. Here the CDR3 DNA reads TGTGCCAGCGGGCTTTATAGCACAGATACGCAGTATTTT. It encodes CASGLYSTDTQYF.

The chain carries TRBV2 and TRBJ1-1, with 7 bases identical to TRBD1. Germline CDR1 SNHLY, CDR2 FYNNEI. The CDR3 is made up of 13 amino acids. V was pared by 8 bases and J by 4 bases, with 7 bases of the junction left unmatched. This chain's CDR3 is CASRGQVATEAFF. CDR3 in DNA: TGTGCCAGCCGAGGACAGGTAGCCACTGAAGCTTTCTTT.

V is TRBV7-3 and J is TRBJ2-3; 12 bases fit TRBD2. The germline V gene has CDR1 SGHTA and CDR2 FQGTGA. This CDR3 has 15 residues. J was trimmed by 2 bases and V by 5 bases; bases with no gene match: 2. The CDR3 DNA reads as TGTGCCAGCAGCCCTAGCGGGAGGGACACAGATACGCAGTATTTT. This encodes CASSPSGRDTDTQYF.

The DNA of the CDR3 is TGTGCCACCAGTGAGCTATACAGGAACGGGAGCAATCAGCCCCAGCATTTT. Its protein product is CATSELYRNGSNQPQHF. The V gene is TRBV24-1, the J gene TRBJ1-5, with D possibly matching TRBD1 (5 bases). The CDR3 has 17 amino acids. V gave up 4 bases and J gave up 1 base, with 16 bases separating them. The germline gives CDR1 KGHDR, CDR2 SFDVKD.

This clonotype was seen at least ten times. The rearrangement links TRBV19 to TRBJ1-1; 10 bases match TRBD1. Germline lookup yields CDR1 LNHDA and CDR2 SQIVND (reference sequence). V was pared by 7 bases and J by 4 bases, with 9 bases of the junction left unmatched. The CDR3 runs 15 residues. CDR3 in amino acids: CASTPDRGLITEAFF. The DNA for the CDR3 is TGTGCCAGTACCCCCGACAGGGGGCTAATCACTGAAGCTTTCTTT.

This clonotype was detected once. J is TRBJ2-7 and V is TRBV7-8; D gene ambiguous. There are 11 residues in the CDR3. V lost 5 bases, J lost 7 bases, and 9 bases lay in between. Germline CDR1 and CDR2: SGHVS and FQNEAQ. CDR3 in DNA: TGTGCCAGCAGCCTACAGAGGGAGCAGTACTTC. Its protein product is CASSLQREQYF.

Concerning this clonotype itself: Possible read error: a much larger clone is one base away. The chain has TRBV6-5 and TRBJ1-2; D may be TRBD1 (5 bases). CDR3 size: 13 residues. Germline V CDR1 and CDR2: MNHEY, SVGAGI. The CDR3 DNA follows: TGTGCCGGCAGTTATGACAGCACTTATGGCTACACCTTC. It encodes CAGSYDSTYGYTF.

This chain uses TRBV19 with TRBJ1-1; D ambiguous. Germline-derived CDR1 and CDR2 are LNHDA and SQIVND (reference sequence). This CDR3 comprises 13 residues. V lost 5 bases and J 4 bases, leaving 11 bases between the germline ends. The CDR3: CASSEGLGTEAFF. The CDR3 DNA sequence: TGTGCCAGTAGTGAGGGATTGGGCACTGAAGCTTTCTTT.

This clonotype was seen a few times. This chain connects TRBV9 to TRBJ2-5, with TRBD2 matching over 9 bases. CDR3 length: 19 residues. CDR1 SGDLS and CDR2 YYNGEE come from the germline V gene. Germline trimming cut 0 bases from V and 1 base from J; bases unmatched to any gene: 13. In DNA, the CDR3 is TGTGCCAGCAGCGTAGGGGTTGAGACTAGCGGAAAATTCCAAGAGACCCAGTACTTC. Protein product: CASSVGVETSGKFQETQYF.

The rearrangement uses TRBV3-1 and TRBJ2-3; no firm D call. V was cut by 4 bases and J by 11 bases, with 13 bases left in between. Germline assignment: CDR1 LGHDT and CDR2 YNNKEL (reference sequence). The CDR3 has 12 residues. The CDR3: CASSRAHNEQYF. The CDR3 DNA is TGTGCCAGCAGCCGGGCCCACAATGAGCAGTATTTT.

This sequence joins TRBV29-1 and TRBJ2-6; 10 bases map to TRBD1. CDR3 length: 17 residues. Germline-derived CDR1 and CDR2 are SQVTM and ANQGSEA. Trimming removed 7 bases from V and 0 bases from J; junction bases left unmatched: 9. The CDR3 bases are TGCAGCGGTCAGGGACAGGGGTCCCTCTCTGGGGCCAACGTCCTGACTTTC. Translated: CSGQGQGSLSGANVLTF. Complete variable domain (other parts from reference TRBV29-1 and TRBJ2-6): SAVISQKPSRDICQRGTSLTIQCQVDSQVTMMFWYRQQPGQSLTLIATANQGSEATYESGFVIDKFPISRPNLTFSTLTVSNMSPEDSSIYLCSGQGQGSLSGANVLTFGAGSRLTVL.

The gene calls are TRBV9 and TRBJ1-2, with unresolved D. The CDR3 sequence is 14 residues long. Germline V gene lookup returns CDR1 SGDLS and CDR2 YYNGEE. Between the trimmed V and J ends, which lost 0 bases and 4 bases, there was a span of 10 bases. DNA for the CDR3: TGTGCCAGCAGCGTAGCCACCTCCGGCTATGGCTACACCTTC. Protein: CASSVATSGYGYTF.